The rows below give T cell receptor beta chains drawn from one sample of a study of beta chain features in type 1 diabetes. Sequencing was performed with immunoSEQ multiplex PCR; in TCRdb, only in-frame clones are kept and a portion is missing. The profile shows some 280,000 clones, about 13% of them singletons. The source material was naive CD4+ T cells from blood. These receptors were obtained from a man aged 25-45 years with type 1 diabetes. Both conserved end residues are part of each CDR3. Fields, in order: D gene, V gene, clone size, J gene, CDR3 length, CDR3 protein, CDR3 DNA. A D gene is named only where the DNA matches it firmly. Only some rows state a clone size, as once, few, many or a class for expanded clones.

-	TRBV6-4	few	TRBJ2-3	14	CATSPGTRTDTQYF	TGTGCCACCTCACCAGGGACTCGCACAGATACGCAGTATTTT
-	TRBV2	few	TRBJ2-7	16	CASSEGRRGSSYEQYF	TGTGCCAGCAGTGAAGGGCGGCGGGGAAGCTCCTACGAGCAGTACTTC
-	TRBV2	-	TRBJ2-5	13	CASSWSLEETQYF	TGTGCCAGCAGTTGGAGTTTGGAAGAGACCCAGTACTTC
TRBD2	TRBV9	few	TRBJ2-1	15	CASSVLVTSDGEQFF	TGTGCCAGCAGCGTATTGGTGACTAGCGATGGTGAGCAGTTCTTC
-	TRBV28	few	TRBJ1-1	14	CASSFRARNTEAFF	TGTGCCAGCAGTTTCAGGGCGCGGAACACTGAAGCTTTCTTT
TRBD1	TRBV18	-	TRBJ2-2	14	CASSGQTTSGELFF	TGTGCCAGCTCGGGACAGACGACGTCCGGGGAGCTGTTTTTT
TRBD1	TRBV5-4	few	TRBJ1-2	16	CASSLPGAGGDTGYTF	TGTGCCAGCAGCTTGCCGGGGGCAGGGGGCGATACTGGCTACACCTTC
-	TRBV13	few	TRBJ2-1	15	CASSPGASSYNEQFF	TGTGCCAGCAGCCCAGGGGCCAGCTCCTACAATGAGCAGTTCTTC
-	TRBV28	few	TRBJ1-4	15	CASSSPGISNEKLFF	TGTGCCAGCAGTTCCCCGGGAATATCTAATGAAAAACTGTTTTTT
TRBD1	TRBV18	few	TRBJ2-5	15	CASSPETGYEETQYF	TGTGCCAGCTCACCGGAGACAGGGTATGAAGAGACCCAGTACTTC
-	TRBV29-1	-	TRBJ1-2	12	CSQNQGLYGYTF	TGCAGCCAAAACCAGGGACTCTATGGCTACACCTTC
-	TRBV7-9	few	TRBJ1-2	14	CASSLTDEGNGYTF	TGTGCCAGCAGCCTGACGGATGAGGGTAATGGCTACACCTTC
-	TRBV4-1	-	TRBJ1-2	14	CASSQDRTGRGYTF	TGCGCCAGCAGCCAAGATCGAACAGGCCGGGGCTACACCTTC
-	TRBV4-1	-	TRBJ2-6	15	CASSRQFSEANVLTF	TGCGCCAGCAGCCGACAGTTCTCCGAGGCCAACGTCCTGACTTTC
TRBD1	TRBV9	few	TRBJ2-5	17	CASSPQADRAYTVTQYF	TGTGCCAGCAGCCCCCAAGCGGACAGGGCCTATACAGTGACCCAGTACTTC
-	TRBV5-1	-	TRBJ2-7	12	CASSLDQVEQYF	TGCGCCAGCAGCTTGGATCAGGTCGAGCAGTACTTC
-	TRBV7-3	few	TRBJ2-2	13	CASSSTGTGELFF	TGTGCCAGCAGCTCTACAGGGACCGGGGAGCTGTTTTTT
-	TRBV11-2	-	TRBJ2-1	16	CASSHSTGNTYNEQFF	TGTGCCAGCAGCCACTCTACAGGGAACACCTACAATGAGCAGTTCTTC
TRBD2	TRBV15	-	TRBJ2-1	16	CATSKRGTSGKNEQFF	TGTGCCACCAGCAAGAGGGGGACTAGCGGGAAAAATGAGCAGTTCTTC
TRBD1	TRBV4-3	-	TRBJ2-2	15	CASSQDRVTSGELFF	TGCGCCAGCAGCCAGGACAGGGTAACATCCGGGGAGCTGTTTTTT
-	TRBV19	-	TRBJ2-5	16	CASSGAEAQYQETQYF	TGTGCCAGTAGTGGGGCCGAAGCCCAATACCAAGAGACCCAGTACTTC
TRBD2	TRBV7-9	few	TRBJ2-3	16	CASSLASGTRTDTQYF	TGTGCCAGCAGCTTGGCTAGCGGGACGCGCACAGATACGCAGTATTTT
TRBD2	TRBV18	few	TRBJ2-1	17	CASSPRSTSGTNNEQFF	TGTGCCAGCTCACCAAGGTCCACTAGCGGGACGAACAATGAGCAGTTCTTC
-	TRBV5-1	few	TRBJ2-1	13	CASSRSSYNEQFF	TGCGCCAGCAGTCGGTCTAGCTACAATGAGCAGTTCTTC
-	TRBV7-2	few	TRBJ2-1	15	CASSLSSARDNEQFF	TGTGCCAGCAGCCTGTCGTCCGCCCGGGACAATGAGCAGTTCTTC
TRBD2	TRBV18	-	TRBJ2-7	16	CASSRGTSGGFGEQYF	TGTGCCAGCTCTCGAGGGACTAGCGGGGGATTTGGCGAGCAGTACTTC
TRBD1	TRBV6-1	few	TRBJ1-2	13	CASNRDSHYGYTF	TGTGCCAGTAATCGGGACAGCCACTATGGCTACACCTTC